Only a few counts were recorded for the clone carrying this TCR beta chain. The antigen is unknown. The data were obtained in a study of blood T cells in healthy people across ages. The individuals who served as donors were healthy Caucasians living in Russia, aged about 6 to 100. A second about 6 to 12 cycle PCR used barcoded and J-beta primers. The study obtained at least 2.5 million CDR3-containing paired-end reads from every sample. TCRdb re-called the 5' RACE reads through MiXCR, storing one row per CDR3 protein. The repertoire holds more than 800,000 distinct CDR3 sequences, with around 45% as singletons. Germline assignment: CDR1 SQVTM and CDR2 ANQGSEA. J lost 12 bases, V lost 2 bases, and 5 bases had no gene match. The CDR3 extends over 11 amino acids. Study-level points and caveats: The study found TCR beta diversity correlated strongly with naive T cell percentage.

The sequence was collected from a woman in her sixties in good health. The sequencing input was blood. The chain combines TRBV29-1 with TRBJ1-2; TRBD1 aligns across 8 bases. The CDR3 reads CSVETGQVNTF. In DNA, the CDR3 is TGCAGCGTTGAAACGGGACAGGTCAACACCTTC.